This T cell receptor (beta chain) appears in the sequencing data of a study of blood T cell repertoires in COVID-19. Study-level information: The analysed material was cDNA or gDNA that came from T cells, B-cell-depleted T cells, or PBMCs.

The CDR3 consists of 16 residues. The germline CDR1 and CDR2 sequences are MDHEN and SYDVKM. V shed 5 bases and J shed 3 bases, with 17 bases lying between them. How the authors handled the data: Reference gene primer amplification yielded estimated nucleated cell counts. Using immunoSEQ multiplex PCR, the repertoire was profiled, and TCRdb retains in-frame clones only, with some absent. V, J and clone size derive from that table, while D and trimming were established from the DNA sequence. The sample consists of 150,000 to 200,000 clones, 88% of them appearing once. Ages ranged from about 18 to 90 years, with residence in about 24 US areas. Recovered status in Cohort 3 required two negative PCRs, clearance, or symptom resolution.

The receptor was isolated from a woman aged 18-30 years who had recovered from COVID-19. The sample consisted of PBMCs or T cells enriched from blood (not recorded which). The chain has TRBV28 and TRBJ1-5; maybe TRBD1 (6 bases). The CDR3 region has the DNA TGTGCCAGCAGTCTGATTACAGGGAGAGACAATCAGCCCCAGCATTTT. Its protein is CASSLITGRDNQPQHF. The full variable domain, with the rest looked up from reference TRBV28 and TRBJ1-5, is DVKVTQSSRYLVKRTGEKVFLECVQDMDHENMFWYRQDPGLGLRLIYFSYDVKMKEKGDIPEGYSVSREKKERFSLILESASTNQTSMYLCASSLITGRDNQPQHFGDGTRLSIL.